A single sample is the source of the 28 T cell receptor beta chains below, sequenced in a study of breast tumors, draining lymph nodes, adjacent tissues. The lymph nodes were axillary draining lymph nodes from breast cancer patients. TCRdb ran MiXCR on the multiplex PCR reads and lists one entry per CDR3 protein. The profile shows under 300,000 distinct CDR3 sequences, approximately 36% of them singletons. Input material: axillary lymph node tissue. The receptor set was obtained from a female donor with breast cancer. Some clones in this sample may be carry-over from other donors' samples.

Many counts were recorded for this clonotype. CDR3 bases: TGCGCCAGCAGCGTGGGGCTAGATCACACCGGGGAGCTGTTTTTT. It specifies CASSVGLDHTGELFF. The V call is TRBV5-1, the J call TRBJ2-2; D is possibly TRBD1 (5 bases). From germline, CDR1 is SGHRS and CDR2 YFSETQ. CDR3 size: 15 residues. V was cut by 4 bases and J by 3 bases, with 13 bases left in between.

This clonotype rates as medium-sized (0.01 to 0.1%). The chain joins TRBV12-3 or TRBV12-4 to TRBJ2-3, with 10 bases lining up with TRBD2. V lost 5 bases, J lost 5 bases, and 4 bases stayed unmatched. The CDR3 spans 14 residues. In nucleotides, the CDR3 is TGTGCCAGCAGTCTTGGACTAGCGGAAGATACGCAGTATTTT. This encodes CASSLGLAEDTQYF.

This clonotype occurred many times. The chain joins TRBV2 to TRBJ2-7; TRBD1 aligns across 8 bases. J lost 3 bases, V lost 5 bases, and 3 bases had no gene match. This CDR3 comprises 13 residues. CDR1 SNHLY and CDR2 FYNNEI come from the germline V gene. The CDR3 DNA is TGTGCCAGCAGTTACAGGGGGATCTACGAGCAGTACTTC. This encodes CASSYRGIYEQYF.

This clonotype was recorded at least ten times. V and J are TRBV10-2 and TRBJ2-5; D ambiguous. CDR1 is WSHSY and CDR2 is SAAADI in the germline V gene. The CDR3 totals 13 residues. Trimming cost V 3 bases and J 5 bases, with 10 bases left between them. The CDR3 loop is CASSDDPWETQYF. The CDR3 nucleotides are TGCGCCAGCAGTGATGACCCCTGGGAGACCCAGTACTTC.

The sample holds many counts of this clonotype. The chain links TRBV4-3 to TRBJ2-3; 7 positions agree with TRBD2. Per germline, CDR1 LGHNA and CDR2 YSLEER. The CDR3 runs 13 residues. The V gene end was trimmed by 5 bases and the J gene end by 6 bases; junction bases not matched to a gene: 5. CDR3 DNA: TGCGCCAGCAGCACGGGACTACGGGATACGCAGTATTTT. Protein: CASSTGLRDTQYF.

The V gene is TRBV2, the J gene TRBJ1-2; 7 bases align to TRBD1. The ends lost 8 bases at V and 0 bases at J; junction bases unmatched: 9. This CDR3 contains 15 residues. Looked up from germline, CDR1 is SNHLY and CDR2 is FYNNEI. DNA for the CDR3: TGTGCCAGCGGTTCGACAGGGAGCCCTAACTATGGCTACACCTTC. Protein product: CASGSTGSPNYGYTF.

To note about this clonotype: This may be a read error: a much more frequent sequence differs by one nucleotide. The V call is TRBV28, the J call TRBJ1-5; TRBD1 agrees at 8 bases. The CDR3 extends over 16 amino acids. Germline V gene sequence: CDR1 MDHEN, CDR2 SYDVKM. V lost 10 bases and J lost 2; bases outside the gene matches: 13. This CDR3 is CANRLTSGGGNQPQHF. Written as DNA, the CDR3 is TGTGCCAACAGGTTGACCTCAGGGGGCGGCAATCAGCCCCAGCATTTT.

The genes are TRBV5-1 and TRBJ2-5, with no clear D. The CDR3 has 15 residues. V lost 1 base and J 5 bases, leaving 15 bases between the germline ends. The germline gives CDR1 SGHRS, CDR2 YFSETQ. The CDR3 DNA follows: TGCGCCAGCAGCTTGAACAGCCAAAAGGACGAGACCCAGTACTTC. Translation: CASSLNSQKDETQYF.

The J gene is TRBJ2-5, the V gene TRBV5-1; D possibly corresponds to TRBD2 (5 bases). Looked up from germline, CDR1 is SGHRS and CDR2 is YFSETQ. V shed 0 bases and J shed 13 bases, with 13 bases lying between them. The CDR3 loop spans 12 amino acids. CDR3 residues: CASSLAQMGAYF. CDR3 coding DNA: TGCGCCAGCAGCTTGGCCCAGATGGGAGCGTACTTC. Variable domain in full (rest from reference TRBV5-1 and TRBJ2-5): KAGVTQTPRYLIKTRGQQVTLSCSPISGHRSVSWYQQTPGQGLQFLFEYFSETQRNKGNFPGRFSGRQFSNSRSEMNVSTLELGDSALYLCASSLAQMGAYFGPGTRLLVL.

Remarks on this clonotype: A clone one base away is much larger, so this may be a read error. The V and J genes are TRBV10-3 and TRBJ2-2, with 10 bases aligning to TRBD1. Germline V CDR1 and CDR2: ENHRY, SYGVKD. This CDR3 is built from 14 residues. CDR3: CAITATGGTRELFF. CDR3 nucleotide sequence: TGTGCCATCACCGCGACAGGGGGCACCCGGGAGCTGTTTTTT.

The table lists this clonotype with many counts. This chain connects TRBV7-3 to TRBJ2-5; D perhaps matches TRBD2 (5 bases). Germline assignment: CDR1 SGHTA and CDR2 FQGTGA. This CDR3 is 15 amino acids long. V lost 2 bases and J lost 0, with 10 bases in between. The CDR3 loop reads CASSLGGRHQETQYF. CDR3 DNA sequence: TGTGCCAGCAGCTTAGGAGGCCGGCACCAAGAGACCCAGTACTTC.

The J gene is TRBJ2-2, the V gene TRBV3-1; 12 bases align to TRBD2. Looked up from germline, CDR1 is LGHDT and CDR2 is YNNKEL (reference sequence). The CDR3 contains 16 residues. The trim removed 2 bases at V and 5 bases at J, leaving 3 bases unmatched. This CDR3 reads CASSQTSGGRTGELFF. The CDR3 DNA sequence: TGTGCCAGCAGCCAAACTAGCGGGGGGAGGACCGGGGAGCTGTTTTTT.

A word on this clonotype: This may come from a read error, since a much larger clone is one base off. This sequence joins TRBV14 and TRBJ1-2; tentatively, D is TRBD1 (6 bases). Germline CDR1 reads SGHDN; CDR2 reads FVKESK. This CDR3 region has 15 residues. Trimming removed 0 bases at V and 12 bases at J, with 20 bases between. The CDR3 DNA is TGTGCCAGCAGCCAAGATCGGATGGAGGGGGGGGACCACACCTTC. Protein: CASSQDRMEGGDHTF.

V and J are TRBV6-5 and TRBJ1-3; D call uncertain. Trimming stripped 9 bases from V and 1 base from J, with 13 bases between. Germline CDR1 MNHEY, CDR2 SVGAGI. The CDR3 contains 14 residues. The CDR3 bases are TGTGCCAGAAGACTAGCGGGATCTGGAAACACCATATATTTT. Translation gives CARRLAGSGNTIYF.

This clonotype was detected ten times or more. The gene calls are TRBV19 and TRBJ1-5; no definite D call. Germline CDR1 LNHDA, CDR2 SQIVND (reference sequence). The V end lost 2 bases, the J end lost 13 bases, and 9 bases lay between the germline ends. The CDR3 consists of 11 residues. CDR3 amino acids: CASSISGGQHF. DNA for the CDR3: TGTGCCAGTAGTATAAGCGGCGGGCAGCATTTT.

The V gene is TRBV11-2, the J gene TRBJ2-7, with D tentatively TRBD2 (5 bases). Germline V gene sequence: CDR1 SGHAT, CDR2 FQNNGV. Trimming took off 1 base at V and 4 bases at J, with 8 bases between the two ends. The length of the CDR3 is 13 residues. The CDR3 region has the DNA TGTGCCAGCAGCTTAGGGACTGGATACGAGCAGTACTTC. Protein sequence: CASSLGTGYEQYF.

This clonotype occurred many times. This chain links TRBV5-5 with TRBJ1-6, with TRBD1 matching over 7 bases. Germline loops: CDR1 SGHKS, CDR2 YYEKEE (reference sequence). The CDR3 is 16 residues long. J was trimmed by 4 bases and V by 4 bases; bases with no gene match: 8. The CDR3 DNA is TGTGCCAGCAGCATAAGGGACAGCTTTTATAATTCACCCCTCCACTTT. This encodes CASSIRDSFYNSPLHF. Filled out from reference TRBV5-5 and TRBJ1-6, the complete variable domain reads DAGVTQSPTHLIKTRGQQVTLRCSPISGHKSVSWYQQVLGQGPQFIFQYYEKEERGRGNFPDRFSARQFPNYSSELNVNALLLGDSALYLCASSIRDSFYNSPLHFGNGTRLTVT.

V usage is TRBV20-1 and J usage is TRBJ1-1, with a weak D call TRBD1 (5 bases). The germline V gene has CDR1 DFQATT and CDR2 SNEGSKA (reference sequence). V lost 3 bases, J lost 5 bases, and 10 bases lay in between. The CDR3 runs 12 residues. CDR3 amino acids: CSARPGGTEAFF. CDR3 coding DNA: TGCAGTGCTAGGCCCGGGGGGACTGAAGCTTTCTTT.

This clonotype was observed at least ten times. The chain joins TRBV11-2 to TRBJ2-7; TRBD1 matches at 8 bases. This CDR3 region has 16 residues. V gave up 3 bases and J gave up 0 bases; unmatched junction bases: 7. Per germline, CDR1 SGHAT and CDR2 FQNNGV. The DNA of the CDR3 is TGTGCCAGCAGCTTGGGGGACAGGACGAGCTCCTACGAGCAGTACTTC. Translating it yields CASSLGDRTSSYEQYF.

This clonotype was seen only a few times. The V gene is TRBV5-4, the J gene TRBJ2-1, with a tentative D call TRBD1 (5 bases). The germline CDR1 and CDR2 sequences are SGHNT and YYREEE (reference sequence). V was cut by 1 base and J by 6 bases, with 8 bases left in between. The CDR3 has 13 amino acids. This CDR3 is CASSLRGGNEQFF. CDR3 bases: TGTGCCAGCAGCTTGAGGGGCGGCAATGAGCAGTTCTTC.

This clonotype was observed a handful of times. A much larger clonotype is one base distant, so this may be a read error. The rearrangement uses TRBV19 and TRBJ1-2; possible D gene TRBD1, 6 bases. Germline CDR1 LNHDA, CDR2 SQIVND (reference sequence). This CDR3 region has 18 residues. This chain's CDR3 is CASSHHRDTVLPNYGSTF. CDR3 bases: TGTGCCAGTAGCCACCACCGGGACACCGTTCTGCCTAACTATGGCTCCACCTTC.

This clonotype has more than one count but fewer than ten. This chain connects TRBV3-1 to TRBJ2-5, with TRBD1 matching 8 bases. This CDR3 is 16 amino acids long. The germline gives CDR1 LGHDT, CDR2 YNNKEL (reference sequence). The trim removed 5 bases at V and 1 base at J, leaving 9 bases unmatched. The CDR3 loop is CASSSGQGKFQETQYF. CDR3 in DNA: TGTGCCAGCAGCTCCGGACAGGGAAAATTCCAAGAGACCCAGTACTTC.

Of note for this clonotype: At one boundary the junction diverges from the germline segment, which might be a read error. This rearrangement joins TRBV2 to TRBJ2-5; 7 nucleotides match TRBD1. The CDR3 is 15 amino acids. Germline loops: CDR1 SNHLY, CDR2 FYNNEI. CDR3 region: CASSGSGQGEEAQYF. The CDR3 DNA reads TGTGCCAGCAGCGGTAGTGGGCAGGGGGAAGAGGCCCAGTACTTC.

The chain links TRBV5-1 to TRBJ2-7, with 11 bases fitting TRBD2. This CDR3 is built from 16 residues. Germline V gives CDR1 SGHRS, CDR2 YFSETQ. The J segment lost 2 bases and the V segment lost 3 bases, leaving 7 bases of the junction unmatched. The CDR3 spells CASSSTGTSGPYEQYF. In nucleotides, the CDR3 is TGCGCCAGCAGCTCTACCGGGACTAGCGGACCCTACGAGCAGTACTTC.

This clonotype was recorded at least ten times. The rearrangement joins TRBV25-1 to TRBJ2-5; 11 nucleotides align to TRBD1. Germline V gene sequence: CDR1 MGHDK, CDR2 SYGVNS. The length of the CDR3 is 14 residues. J was trimmed by 9 bases and V by 6 bases; bases with no gene match: 9. The CDR3 DNA follows: TGTGCCAGCAGCCCGGACAGGGGGCCCAGGGCCCAGTACTTC. This codes for CASSPDRGPRAQYF.

This clonotype was detected only a few times. A read error may explain this, as a much larger clone is one base away. V is TRBV9 and J is TRBJ1-2; TRBD1 aligns across 9 bases. Germline V gives CDR1 SGDLS, CDR2 YYNGEE. This CDR3 has 16 residues. As DNA, the CDR3 is TGTGCCAGCAGCCCTCAGACAGGGGGGCTAATATATGCCTACACCTTC. The encoded protein is CASSPQTGGLIYAYTF.

This clonotype was detected ten times or more. The V call is TRBV19, the J call TRBJ2-7, with a tentative D call TRBD1 (6 bases). The germline CDR1 and CDR2 sequences are LNHDA and SQIVND (reference sequence). CDR3 length: 14 amino acids. V dropped 5 bases and J dropped 7 bases, with 18 bases sitting between them. CDR3 sequence (DNA): TGTGCCAGTAGTGTGGGGCAGGGGCGCGGAGAGCAGTACTTC. It translates to CASSVGQGRGEQYF.

Ten or more counts support this clonotype. V usage is TRBV24-1 and J usage is TRBJ1-2, with D unclear. Germline V CDR1 and CDR2: KGHDR, SFDVKD. The CDR3 consists of 13 residues. V lost 1 base and J lost 8, with 10 bases in between. CDR3 nucleotides: TGTGCCACCAGTGATTTTTCCGTGGGGGGCTACACCTTC. This sequence encodes CATSDFSVGGYTF.